These 26 T cell receptor beta chains were sequenced from one sample in a study of Ad26.COV2.S vaccination and SARS-CoV-2 variants. Stated treatment: about 20 received Ad26.COV2.S at low or high dose, single or two shots; about 5 received placebo; per-sample allocation not given. On day 63 after the first injection, vaccine and placebo recipients gave samples. Assay used: immunoSEQ multiplex PCR; TCRdb lists only in-frame clones, some missing. The repertoire holds roughly 380,000 clones, 80% to 90% seen once, with 3% to 4% in the top ten. Sequences were derived from peripheral blood, sampled in a trial of Ad26.COV2.S vaccine versus placebo. These receptors came from a person between 18 and 60 years old who received the Ad26.COV2.S COVID-19 vaccine or a placebo.

V usage is TRBV6-6 and J usage is TRBJ1-2; the D is unclear. The CDR3 runs 14 residues. Germline CDR1 is MNHNY and CDR2 is SVGAGI (reference sequence). V lost 5 bases and J 2 bases, leaving 12 bases between the germline ends. The CDR3 sequence is CASSTLRRNYGYTF. The CDR3 nucleotides read TGTGCCAGCAGTACCCTCCGGCGAAACTATGGCTACACCTTC.

V usage is TRBV2 and J usage is TRBJ2-1; 9 bases match TRBD2. The J segment lost 14 bases and the V segment lost 8 bases, leaving 13 bases of the junction unmatched. The CDR3 length is 13 residues. The germline V gene has CDR1 SNHLY and CDR2 FYNNEI. For the CDR3, the DNA is TGTGCCAGCCCCTTAATTAGCGGGAGCTGGAAGTTCTTC. Protein product: CASPLISGSWKFF.

The chain employs TRBV4-3 and TRBJ2-5; maybe TRBD1 (6 bases). The germline V gene has CDR1 LGHNA and CDR2 YSLEER. V was pared by 3 bases and J by 3 bases, with 14 bases between. The CDR3 contains 15 residues. This CDR3 is CASSHILGGKETQYF. The DNA of the CDR3 is TGCGCCAGCAGCCATATCTTAGGGGGAAAAGAGACCCAGTACTTC.

The chain is built from TRBV6-2 or TRBV6-3 and TRBJ2-1; 9 bases agree with TRBD2. V dropped 1 base and J dropped 8; count of bases not matched to a gene: 9. Germline V CDR1 and CDR2: MNHEY, SVGEGT. The CDR3 has 16 residues. In DNA form, the CDR3 reads TGTGCCAGCAGTTACTGGGCAGCGGGGGGTCTCGATGAGCAGTTCTTC. The encoded protein is CASSYWAAGGLDEQFF.

V is TRBV6-4 and J is TRBJ2-1; TRBD2 matches 12 bases. Unmatched junction bases numbered 4, after V lost 6 bases and J lost 7 bases. The CDR3 is 14 amino acids. Germline CDR1 and CDR2: MRHNA and SNTAGT. The CDR3 region is CASRSSGGANEQFF. The CDR3, as DNA: TGTGCCAGCAGATCTAGCGGGGGGGCAAATGAGCAGTTCTTC.

This chain joins TRBV5-1 and TRBJ2-1; 9 bases are shared with TRBD2. V gave up 0 bases and J gave up 8 bases; unmatched junction bases: 15. Germline V gene data show CDR1 as SGHRS and CDR2 as YFSETQ. This CDR3 has 18 residues. In DNA, the CDR3 is TGCGCCAGCAGCTTGGCCGCTAGCGGGACCCGTTGGGTCGATGAGCAGTTCTTC. Translating it yields CASSLAASGTRWVDEQFF.

A note on this clone: Other DNA sequences in this specimen translate into the identical CDR3. The V call is TRBV5-1, the J call TRBJ1-2; TRBD1 aligns across 10 bases. The CDR3 spans 15 residues. In germline, CDR1 is SGHRS, CDR2 YFSETQ. J was trimmed by 4 bases and V by 5 bases; bases with no gene match: 8. CDR3 amino acids: CASSSGTGAIYGYTF. CDR3 coding DNA: TGCGCCAGCAGTTCCGGGACAGGGGCAATCTATGGCTACACCTTC. Looking up the rest from reference TRBV5-1 and TRBJ1-2 gives the full variable domain: KAGVTQTPRYLIKTRGQQVTLSCSPISGHRSVSWYQQTPGQGLQFLFEYFSETQRNKGNFPGRFSGRQFSNSRSEMNVSTLELGDSALYLCASSSGTGAIYGYTFGSGTRLTVV.

The gene calls are TRBV18 and TRBJ1-4; D not certain. The CDR3 extends over 14 amino acids. Trimming pared 2 bases from V and 4 bases from J, leaving 8 bases between. Germline assignment: CDR1 KGHSH and CDR2 LQKENI. DNA for the CDR3: TGTGCCAGCTCACCAACGCAGAGTAATGAAAAACTGTTTTTT. This sequence encodes CASSPTQSNEKLFF.

This sequence joins TRBV15 and TRBJ2-7, with TRBD1 matching over 10 bases. The CDR3 has 14 residues. Trimming took 4 bases from V and 5 from J; bases not matched to a gene: 5. Germline CDR1 is LNHNV and CDR2 is YYDKDF (reference sequence). The DNA for the CDR3 is TGTGCCACCAGCAAACGACAGGGGGCCAACGAGCAGTACTTC. This encodes CATSKRQGANEQYF.

The V call is TRBV7-9, the J call TRBJ2-7; 8 nucleotides agree with TRBD1. The junction had 11 bases not matched to a gene; V was cut back by 5 bases and J by 5 bases. Germline V CDR1 and CDR2: SEHNR, FQNEAQ (reference sequence). The CDR3 totals 15 residues. The CDR3 DNA reads as TGTGCCAGCAGCCCCGTCGGTGGACAGGGTAACGAGCAGTACTTC. Translated, it gives CASSPVGGQGNEQYF.

The chain joins TRBV6-4 to TRBJ1-6, with 9 bases lining up with TRBD1. CDR1 is MRHNA and CDR2 is SNTAGT in the germline V gene. V shed 8 bases, J shed 7 bases, and the junction held 3 bases outside the gene matches. The CDR3 sequence is 13 residues long. The CDR3 is CASPGQGNSPLHF. The DNA of the CDR3 is TGTGCCAGCCCGGGACAGGGCAATTCACCCCTCCACTTT.

V gene TRBV30 combines with J gene TRBJ2-7; no clear D gene. The germline gives CDR1 GTSNPN, CDR2 SVGIG (reference sequence). This CDR3 has 13 residues. The ends were cut back, 3 bases at V and 0 bases at J, with 9 bases in the middle. DNA of the CDR3: TGTGCCTGGAGCCGTTTAGGCTCCTACGAGCAGTACTTC. Protein product: CAWSRLGSYEQYF.

This clone has just a few counts. The chain carries TRBV30 and TRBJ2-4; a weak D match, TRBD2 (5 bases). Trimming cost V 2 bases and J 7 bases, with 15 bases left between them. Germline CDR1 reads GTSNPN; CDR2 reads SVGIG (reference sequence). The CDR3 consists of 14 residues. CDR3 residues: CAWSPPLVKNIQYF. The CDR3 DNA follows: TGTGCCTGGAGTCCCCCACTAGTAAAGAACATTCAGTACTTC.

V usage is TRBV10-3 and J usage is TRBJ1-2, with TRBD1 identical over 12 bases. This CDR3 is built from 14 residues. Trimming took 6 bases from V and 7 from J; bases not matched to a gene: 6. Per germline, CDR1 ENHRY and CDR2 SYGVKD. The CDR3 DNA reads as TGTGCCATCAGGGGGGACAGGGGGCAAGTTGGCTACACCTTC. It yields the protein CAIRGDRGQVGYTF.

V gene TRBV5-1 combines with J gene TRBJ2-1; 15 nucleotides agree with TRBD2. CDR1 SGHRS and CDR2 YFSETQ come from the germline V gene. This CDR3 has 15 amino acids. V was clipped by 4 bases and J by 12 bases; unmatched bases: 8. CDR3 sequence reads: CASSPPGLAGGVQFF. The DNA for the CDR3 is TGCGCCAGCAGCCCACCGGGACTAGCGGGAGGAGTGCAGTTCTTC.

This clone appeared a single time. The chain joins TRBV19 to TRBJ2-3, with 8 bases that match TRBD2. Trimming cost V 6 bases and J 6 bases; bases outside gene matches: 11. CDR1 LNHDA and CDR2 SQIVND come from the germline V gene (reference sequence). This CDR3 has 15 amino acids. The CDR3 DNA follows: TGTGCCAGTAGCGAATTAGGACTAGCAGTTGATACGCAGTATTTT. Translated, it gives CASSELGLAVDTQYF.

V and J are TRBV7-6 and TRBJ2-2, with TRBD1 matching 10 bases. The germline V gene has CDR1 SGHVS and CDR2 FNYEAQ. The CDR3 totals 16 residues. J lost 2 bases, V lost 5 bases, and 5 bases had no gene match. CDR3 sequence (DNA): TGTGCCAGCAGCCGGAGGACAGGGGGAAACACCGGGGAGCTGTTTTTT. Translating it yields CASSRRTGGNTGELFF.

The chain employs TRBV7-2 and TRBJ2-3, with TRBD1 identical over 7 bases. V shed 5 bases, J shed 1 base, and the junction held 9 bases outside the gene matches. The CDR3 consists of 16 residues. Germline CDR1 reads SGHTA; CDR2 reads FQGNSA. In nucleotides, the CDR3 is TGTGCCAGCAGCCTTGGACAGGCCTCTGGCACAGATACGCAGTATTTT. The encoded protein is CASSLGQASGTDTQYF. The full variable domain, with the rest looked up from reference TRBV7-2 and TRBJ2-3, is GAGVSQSPSNKVTEKGKDVELRCDPISGHTALYWYRQSLGQGLEFLIYFQGNSAPDKSGLPSDRFSAERTGGSVSTLTIQRTQQEDSAVYLCASSLGQASGTDTQYFGPGTRLTVL.

The chain joins TRBV13 to TRBJ2-7, with 8 bases fitting TRBD1. CDR1 and CDR2 (germline): PRHDT, FYEKMQ (reference sequence). The length of the CDR3 is 15 residues. Unmatched junction bases numbered 9, after V lost 3 bases and J lost 5 bases. As DNA, the CDR3 is TGTGCCAGCAGCTTTCAGGGGGCGGGTCTGGACGAGCAGTACTTC. Encoded protein: CASSFQGAGLDEQYF.

The chain has TRBV9 and TRBJ2-3; 8 bases map to TRBD2. CDR1 is SGDLS and CDR2 is YYNGEE in the germline V gene. The CDR3 runs to 12 residues. J gave up 11 bases and V 0 bases, and 2 bases lay outside the gene matches. The DNA for the CDR3 is TGTGCCAGCAGCGTAGACAGCGGGGGGCAGTATTTT. Residues: CASSVDSGGQYF.

CDR3 DNA sequence: TGCGCCAGCAGCTTGGTGGCGGGGCAGTATAATGAAAAACTGTTTTTT. Amino acid sequence: CASSLVAGQYNEKLFF. This sequence joins TRBV5-1 and TRBJ1-4; D is possibly TRBD1 (5 bases). The CDR3 has 16 amino acids. Germline V CDR1 and CDR2: SGHRS, YFSETQ. V lost 0 bases and J lost 4, with 13 bases in between.

V and J are TRBV30 and TRBJ2-3; D perhaps matches TRBD2 (6 bases). The CDR3 runs 14 residues. V lost 0 bases to trimming and J lost 6 bases, with 13 bases between them. Per the germline V gene, CDR1 is GTSNPN and CDR2 is SVGIG (reference sequence). The CDR3 region is CAWSVGHGGDTQYF. As DNA, the CDR3 is TGTGCCTGGAGTGTAGGGCACGGAGGGGATACGCAGTATTTT.

The chain couples TRBV5-5 to TRBJ2-2; possibly TRBD2 for D (5 bases). V shed 4 bases and J shed 11 bases, with 18 bases lying between them. CDR1 SGHKS and CDR2 YYEKEE come from the germline V gene (reference sequence). This CDR3 spans 14 amino acids. The CDR3 reads CASSLRDPIGELFF. The CDR3 DNA sequence: TGTGCCAGCAGCCTCCGGGATCCCATTGGAGAGCTGTTTTTT.

This clone was seen only once. CDR3 sequence: CASSTPRRGNEQFF. The DNA for the CDR3 is TGTGCCAGCAGTACCCCCAGGAGGGGCAATGAGCAGTTCTTC. V and J are TRBV2 and TRBJ2-1; a possible D gene is TRBD2 (6 bases). This CDR3 contains 14 residues. V dropped 5 bases and J dropped 6 bases, with 14 bases sitting between them. Germline-derived CDR1 and CDR2 are SNHLY and FYNNEI.

This chain joins TRBV10-1 and TRBJ2-3, with D perhaps being TRBD1 or TRBD2 (5 bases each). With 2 bases removed from V and 4 bases from J, the gap between germline ends came to 16 bases. This CDR3 comprises 16 residues. CDR1 and CDR2 from the germline V gene are WNHNN and SYGVQD (reference sequence). In nucleotides, the CDR3 is TGCGCCAGCAGTGAGGGGGGTCCTAAGGCTGCAGATACGCAGTATTTT. Translated: CASSEGGPKAADTQYF.

This sequence joins TRBV5-4 and TRBJ1-2, with TRBD1 as a possible D gene (5 bases). The V end lost 1 base, the J end lost 1 base, and 11 bases lay between the germline ends. The CDR3 extends over 15 amino acids. Germline lookup yields CDR1 SGHNT and CDR2 YYREEE (reference sequence). CDR3 coding DNA: TGTGCCAGCAGCTTGTTGTCGGGGGGTAACTATGGCTACACCTTC. Translation gives CASSLLSGGNYGYTF.